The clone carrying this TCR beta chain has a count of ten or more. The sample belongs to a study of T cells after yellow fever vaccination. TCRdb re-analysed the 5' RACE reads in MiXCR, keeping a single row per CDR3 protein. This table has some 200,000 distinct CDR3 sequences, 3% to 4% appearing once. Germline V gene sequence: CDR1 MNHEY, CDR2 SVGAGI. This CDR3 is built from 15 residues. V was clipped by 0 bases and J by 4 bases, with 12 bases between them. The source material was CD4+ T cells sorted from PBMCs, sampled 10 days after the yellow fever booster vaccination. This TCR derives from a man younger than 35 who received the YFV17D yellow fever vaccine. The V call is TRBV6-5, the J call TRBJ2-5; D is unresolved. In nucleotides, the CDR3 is TGTGCCAGCAGTTACTCGTACACCGGTGCAGAGACCCAGTACTTC. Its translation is CASSYSYTGAETQYF.